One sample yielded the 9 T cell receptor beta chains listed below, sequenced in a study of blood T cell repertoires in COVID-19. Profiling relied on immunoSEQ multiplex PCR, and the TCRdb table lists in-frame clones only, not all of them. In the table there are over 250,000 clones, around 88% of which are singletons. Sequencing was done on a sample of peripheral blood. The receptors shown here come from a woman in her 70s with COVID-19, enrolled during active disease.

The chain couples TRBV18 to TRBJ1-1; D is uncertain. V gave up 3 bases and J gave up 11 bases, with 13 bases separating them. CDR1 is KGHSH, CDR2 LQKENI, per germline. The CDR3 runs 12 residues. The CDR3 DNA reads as TGTGCCAGCTCACCGCAGCCCCCGGGGGCTTTCTTT. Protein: CASSPQPPGAFF.

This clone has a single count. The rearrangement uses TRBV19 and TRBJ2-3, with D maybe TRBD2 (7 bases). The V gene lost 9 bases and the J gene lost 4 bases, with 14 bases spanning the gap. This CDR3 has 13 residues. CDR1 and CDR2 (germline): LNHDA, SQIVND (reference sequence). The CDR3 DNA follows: TGTGCCAGCCGGGGAGGGGGAGCAGATACGCAGTATTTT. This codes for CASRGGGADTQYF.

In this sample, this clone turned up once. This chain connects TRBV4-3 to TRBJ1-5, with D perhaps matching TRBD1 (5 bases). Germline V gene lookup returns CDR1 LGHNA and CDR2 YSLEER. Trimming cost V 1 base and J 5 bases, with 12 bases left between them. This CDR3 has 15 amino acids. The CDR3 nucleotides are TGCGCCAGCAGCCAAGTGCGGGGACCGTATCAGCCCCAGCATTTT. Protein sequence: CASSQVRGPYQPQHF.

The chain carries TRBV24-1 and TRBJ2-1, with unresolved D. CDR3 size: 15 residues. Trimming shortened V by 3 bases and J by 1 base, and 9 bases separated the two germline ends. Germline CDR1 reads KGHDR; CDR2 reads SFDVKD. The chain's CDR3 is CATSDRGLSYNEQFF. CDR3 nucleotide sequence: TGTGCCACCAGTGATCGTGGCCTTTCCTACAATGAGCAGTTCTTC.

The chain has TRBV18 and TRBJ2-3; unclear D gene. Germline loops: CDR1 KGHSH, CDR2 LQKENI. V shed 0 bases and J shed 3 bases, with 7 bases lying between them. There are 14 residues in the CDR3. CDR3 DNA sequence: TGTGCCAGCTCACCACCTGGCAGTACAGATACGCAGTATTTT. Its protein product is CASSPPGSTDTQYF. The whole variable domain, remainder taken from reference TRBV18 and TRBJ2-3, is NAGVMQNPRHLVRRRGQEARLRCSPMKGHSHVYWYRQLPEEGLKFMVYLQKENIIDESGMPKERFSAEFPKEGPSILRIQQVVRGDSAAYFCASSPPGSTDTQYFGPGTRLTVL.

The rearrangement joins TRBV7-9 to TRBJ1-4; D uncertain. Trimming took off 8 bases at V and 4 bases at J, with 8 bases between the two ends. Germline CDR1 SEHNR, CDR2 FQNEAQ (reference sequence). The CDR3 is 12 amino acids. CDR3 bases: TGTGCCAGCCGGGGAGATAATGAAAAACTGTTTTTT. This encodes CASRGDNEKLFF.

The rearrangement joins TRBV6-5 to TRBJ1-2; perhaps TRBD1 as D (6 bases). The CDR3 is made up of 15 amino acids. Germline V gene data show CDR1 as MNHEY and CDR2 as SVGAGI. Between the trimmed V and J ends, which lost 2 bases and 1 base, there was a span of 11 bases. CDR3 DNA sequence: TGTGCCAGCAGTTACGGGGGACACCTTAACTATGGCTACACCTTC. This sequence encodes CASSYGGHLNYGYTF.

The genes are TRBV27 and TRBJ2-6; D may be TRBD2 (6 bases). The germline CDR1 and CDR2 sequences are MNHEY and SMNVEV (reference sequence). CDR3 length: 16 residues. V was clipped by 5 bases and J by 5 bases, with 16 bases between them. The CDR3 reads CASSPSAGTRANVLTF. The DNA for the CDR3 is TGTGCCAGCAGTCCTTCCGCGGGGACCCGGGCCAACGTCCTGACTTTC.

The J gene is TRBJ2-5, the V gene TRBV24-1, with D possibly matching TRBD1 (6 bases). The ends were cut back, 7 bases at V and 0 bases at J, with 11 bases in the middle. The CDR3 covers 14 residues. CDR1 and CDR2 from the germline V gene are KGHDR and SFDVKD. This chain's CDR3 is CATREQGNQETQYF. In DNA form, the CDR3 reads TGTGCCACCAGAGAACAGGGAAACCAAGAGACCCAGTACTTC.